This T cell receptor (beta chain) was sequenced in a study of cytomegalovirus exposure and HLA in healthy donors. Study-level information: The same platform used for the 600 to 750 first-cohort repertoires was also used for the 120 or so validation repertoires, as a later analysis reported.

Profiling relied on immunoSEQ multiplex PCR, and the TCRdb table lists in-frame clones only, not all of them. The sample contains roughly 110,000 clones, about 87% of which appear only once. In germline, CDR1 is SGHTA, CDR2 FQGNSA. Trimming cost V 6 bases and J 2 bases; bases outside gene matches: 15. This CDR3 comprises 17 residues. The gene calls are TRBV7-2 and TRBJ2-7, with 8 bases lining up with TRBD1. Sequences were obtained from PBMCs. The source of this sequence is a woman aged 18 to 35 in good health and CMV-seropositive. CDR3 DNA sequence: TGTGCCAGCAGACTGAGACAGGGGCTAAAAAGTCCCTACGAGCAGTACTTC. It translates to CASRLRQGLKSPYEQYF. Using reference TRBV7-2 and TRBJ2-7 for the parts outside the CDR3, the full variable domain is GAGVSQSPSNKVTEKGKDVELRCDPISGHTALYWYRQSLGQGLEFLIYFQGNSAPDKSGLPSDRFSAERTGGSVSTLTIQRTQQEDSAVYLCASRLRQGLKSPYEQYFGPGTRLTVT.